Below are 10 T cell receptor beta chains sequenced from a single sample in a study of early T cells in non-severe SARS-CoV-2 infection. TCRdb recomputed calls from the 5' RACE reads with MiXCR, one row per CDR3 protein. The sample has fewer than 85,000 distinct CDR3 sequences, around 12% seen once. Sequencing used whole blood. The receptors come from an adult who was a healthcare worker with PCR-confirmed SARS-CoV-2 infection or an uninfected control (not recorded which).

This clonotype was seen more than once but under ten times. The rearrangement links TRBV14 to TRBJ2-2; 7 positions agree with TRBD1. V lost 1 base, J lost 13 bases, and 3 bases stayed unmatched. The CDR3 totals 12 residues. Germline CDR1 SGHDN, CDR2 FVKESK. CDR3 DNA: TGTGCCAGCAGCCAAGGACAGGGATCGCTGTTTTTT. It is translated as CASSQGQGSLFF.

This clonotype appeared a few times. V is TRBV19 and J is TRBJ1-4; D possibly corresponds to TRBD1 (6 bases). Germline values: CDR1 LNHDA, CDR2 SQIVND (reference sequence). The length of the CDR3 is 14 residues. The ends were cut back, 4 bases at V and 8 bases at J, with 14 bases in the middle. CDR3 loop: CASSTDRPAEKLFF. The DNA of the CDR3 is TGTGCCAGTAGTACCGACAGGCCAGCAGAAAAACTGTTTTTT. Filled out from reference TRBV19 and TRBJ1-4, the complete variable domain reads DGGITQSPKYLFRKEGQNVTLSCEQNLNHDAMYWYRQDPGQGLRLIYYSQIVNDFQKGDIAEGYSVSREKKESFPLTVTSAQKNPTAFYLCASSTDRPAEKLFFGSGTQLSVL.

This clonotype was observed at least ten times. This chain uses TRBV5-5 with TRBJ2-1, with D tentatively TRBD1 or TRBD2 (5 bases each). The germline V gene encodes CDR1 SGHKS and CDR2 YYEKEE (reference sequence). CDR3 length: 13 residues. Trimming shortened V by 4 bases and J by 14 bases, and 19 bases separated the two germline ends. The CDR3 nucleotides are TGTGCCAGCAGCGTCCAATCTTCCGGGACGGAGTTCTTC. It is translated as CASSVQSSGTEFF.

V is TRBV6-5 and J is TRBJ1-6; no clear D. Trimming removed 1 base from V and 0 bases from J, with 10 bases in between. The CDR3 is made up of 17 amino acids. Per the germline V gene, CDR1 is MNHEY and CDR2 is SVGAGI. The CDR3 loop is CASSYLGLRSYNSPLHF. CDR3 DNA sequence: TGTGCCAGCAGTTACTTGGGCCTACGCTCCTATAATTCACCCCTCCACTTT.

This clonotype was picked up a small number of times. The chain combines TRBV10-3 with TRBJ2-7; D could derive from TRBD1 or TRBD2 (5 bases each). V shed 8 bases and J shed 3 bases, with 14 bases lying between them. This CDR3 has 13 residues. Germline CDR1 is ENHRY and CDR2 is SYGVKD. The CDR3 DNA is TGTGCCATCTCCGGGGCGGGCCGCTACGAGCAGTACTTC. Translating gives CAISGAGRYEQYF.

The rearrangement links TRBV12-3 or TRBV12-4 to TRBJ1-6; D not resolved. Between the trimmed V and J ends, which lost 1 base and 11 bases, there was a span of 6 bases. The CDR3 contains 12 residues. CDR3 nucleotides: TGTGCCAGCAGTTTAGAGAAAACACCCCTCCACTTT. It is translated as CASSLEKTPLHF.

This clonotype was detected many times. The gene calls are TRBV6-1 and TRBJ1-5; D is uncertain. CDR1 is MNHNS, CDR2 SASEGT, per germline. The CDR3 extends over 13 amino acids. Deletions cut 7 bases from V and 2 bases from J, with 9 bases between. The CDR3 sequence is CASTIARNQPQHF. CDR3 sequence (DNA): TGTGCCAGCACGATAGCCCGCAATCAGCCCCAGCATTTT.

The chain carries TRBV20-1 and TRBJ1-1; no clear D gene. Trimming stripped 2 bases from V and 0 bases from J, with 7 bases between. CDR3 size: 13 residues. In germline, CDR1 is DFQATT, CDR2 SNEGSKA (reference sequence). The CDR3 sequence: CSARSNLNTEAFF. The CDR3 DNA follows: TGCAGTGCTAGATCTAATTTGAACACTGAAGCTTTCTTT.

This clonotype was observed a few times. The rearrangement links TRBV7-9 to TRBJ2-7; D is tentatively TRBD1 or TRBD2 (5 bases each). CDR1 and CDR2 (germline): SEHNR, FQNEAQ (reference sequence). V lost 4 bases and J 5 bases, leaving 18 bases between the germline ends. CDR3 length: 15 residues. CDR3 loop: CASSSQGARDDEQYF. CDR3 in DNA: TGTGCCAGCAGCTCGCAAGGGGCTCGGGACGACGAGCAGTACTTC.

This clonotype was counted only a few times. This chain links TRBV27 with TRBJ2-7; tentatively, D is TRBD1 (7 bases). There are 13 residues in the CDR3. CDR1 and CDR2 (germline): MNHEY, SMNVEV (reference sequence). Trimming left V 3 bases short and J 12 bases short, with 18 bases between. The CDR3 protein is CASSFRGTELWYF. CDR3 nucleotide sequence: TGTGCCAGCAGTTTCCGCGGGACAGAGTTGTGGTACTTC.